The 24 T cell receptor beta chains below come from one sample, sequenced in a study of blood T cell repertoires in COVID-19. TCRdb's copy holds only in-frame clones and misses some; the assay was immunoSEQ multiplex PCR. The table records about 200,000 clones, 81% of them present only once. What was sequenced was PBMCs or T cells enriched from blood (not recorded which). Every receptor here comes from a woman between 45 and 65 years old with acute COVID-19.

The genes are TRBV7-2 and TRBJ2-7; TRBD2 matches at 8 bases. The CDR3 is 19 amino acids. Germline CDR1 is SGHTA and CDR2 is FQGNSA. J was trimmed by 3 bases and V by 1 base; bases with no gene match: 17. The CDR3 is CASSLELTGGPGYDYEQYF. Here the CDR3 DNA reads TGTGCCAGCAGCTTAGAACTAACGGGGGGGCCGGGATATGACTACGAGCAGTACTTC.

V usage is TRBV2 and J usage is TRBJ2-1, with 10 bases matching TRBD2. The V gene end was trimmed by 6 bases and the J gene end by 2 bases; junction bases not matched to a gene: 4. This CDR3 has 15 residues. Per germline, CDR1 SNHLY and CDR2 FYNNEI. In nucleotides, the CDR3 is TGTGCCAGCAGGGAAAGCGGGGGGGCCTACAATGAGCAGTTCTTC. Amino acids: CASRESGGAYNEQFF.

The chain carries TRBV2 and TRBJ1-1; a weak D match, TRBD1 (5 bases). Germline V lookup: CDR1 SNHLY, CDR2 FYNNEI. CDR3 size: 14 residues. The ends were cut back, 6 bases at V and 5 bases at J, with 16 bases in the middle. Written as DNA, the CDR3 is TGTGCCAGCAGACGGACGACAGTGGATACTGAAGCTTTCTTT. Encoded protein: CASRRTTVDTEAFF.

J is TRBJ2-1 and V is TRBV12-5; maybe TRBD1 (6 bases). CDR1 LGHNT and CDR2 FRNRAP come from the germline V gene. V was shortened by 6 bases and J by 12 bases, with 21 bases between the two germline ends. The CDR3 is 14 amino acids. This CDR3 is CASGSDGTMFVQFF. CDR3 nucleotide sequence: TGTGCTAGTGGATCGGACGGGACAATGTTTGTGCAGTTCTTC.

Comments on this clone: One base away lies a much larger clone, so this may be a sequencing read error. The chain uses TRBV6-2 or TRBV6-3 and TRBJ1-2; a weak D match, TRBD1 (6 bases). This CDR3 is built from 13 residues. Germline loops: CDR1 MNHEY, CDR2 SVGEGT. Trimming took off 5 bases at V and 1 base at J, with 8 bases between the two ends. CDR3 bases: TGTGCCAGCAGTCCGGACAGTAACTATGGCTACACCTTC. This encodes CASSPDSNYGYTF.

This clone has only a few counts. The J gene is TRBJ1-3, the V gene TRBV10-2, with 8 positions matching TRBD1. This CDR3 contains 15 residues. Trimming at V came to 0 bases and at J to 5 bases, leaving 3 bases not matched to a gene. Germline V gene data show CDR1 as WSHSY and CDR2 as SAAADI. Written as DNA, the CDR3 is TGCGCCAGCAGTGAGTCCGGACAGGGTCGAAACACCATATATTTT. Protein sequence: CASSESGQGRNTIYF.

The sample holds one count of this clone. The chain couples TRBV7-8 to TRBJ2-7; 7 nucleotides agree with TRBD2. This CDR3 region has 15 residues. With V trimmed by 5 bases and J by 0 bases, 7 bases remained unmatched. Germline V gene data show CDR1 as SGHVS and CDR2 as FQNEAQ. The CDR3 DNA sequence: TGTGCCAGCAGCCCCGGGGGGACGAGCTCCTACGAGCAGTACTTC. As protein: CASSPGGTSSYEQYF.

The chain is built from TRBV4-3 and TRBJ2-7; 11 bases map to TRBD1. Germline loops: CDR1 LGHNA, CDR2 YSLEER. The CDR3 covers 15 residues. The V gene end was trimmed by 2 bases and the J gene end by 1 base; junction bases not matched to a gene: 1. The CDR3 nucleotides are TGCGCCAGCAGCCAACGGGACAGGGGGTCCTACGAGCAGTACTTC. It codes for CASSQRDRGSYEQYF.

The rearrangement uses TRBV18 and TRBJ1-2, with TRBD1 identical over 11 bases. This CDR3 comprises 15 residues. CDR1 and CDR2 (germline): KGHSH, LQKENI. Trimming removed 3 bases from V and 4 bases from J; junction bases left unmatched: 4. Here the CDR3 reads CASSPGQGGSYGYTF. The DNA of the CDR3 is TGTGCCAGCTCACCGGGACAGGGGGGTTCCTATGGCTACACCTTC.

The V gene is TRBV24-1, the J gene TRBJ2-3, with D tentatively TRBD1 (6 bases). CDR3 size: 16 residues. Germline-derived CDR1 and CDR2 are KGHDR and SFDVKD. Trimming took off 4 bases at V and 6 bases at J, with 19 bases between the two ends. CDR3 sequence (DNA): TGTGCCACCAGTGACGCTAGTGTACAGGGTGGTGATACGCAGTATTTT. Its protein is CATSDASVQGGDTQYF.

The rearrangement links TRBV7-9 to TRBJ2-2, with D possibly matching TRBD1 (5 bases). The CDR3 totals 16 residues. Per germline, CDR1 SEHNR and CDR2 FQNEAQ (reference sequence). The V end was cut by 3 bases, the J end by 1 base, with 12 bases between. CDR3 sequence: CASSLFPRGNTGELFF. The CDR3 bases are TGTGCCAGCAGCTTGTTTCCAAGGGGGAACACCGGGGAGCTGTTTTTT.

V is TRBV7-6 and J is TRBJ1-3; the D is unclear. V was shortened by 5 bases and J by 0 bases, with 20 bases between the two germline ends. The CDR3 is 18 amino acids. Germline V gene data show CDR1 as SGHVS and CDR2 as FNYEAQ. The CDR3 loop reads CASSPNPEVPSSGNTIYF. CDR3 in DNA: TGTGCCAGCAGCCCCAACCCGGAGGTCCCGAGCTCTGGAAACACCATATATTTT.

The V gene is TRBV28, the J gene TRBJ1-3; unclear D gene. This CDR3 has 12 amino acids. The germline V and J ends were trimmed by 9 bases and 0 bases, with 6 bases remaining between them. Germline CDR1 reads MDHEN; CDR2 reads SYDVKM. The CDR3 region has the DNA TGTGCCAGTCGGTTCTCTGGAAACACCATATATTTT. Amino acid sequence: CASRFSGNTIYF. The complete variable domain, with remaining parts taken from reference TRBV28 and TRBJ1-3, reads DVKVTQSSRYLVKRTGEKVFLECVQDMDHENMFWYRQDPGLGLRLIYFSYDVKMKEKGDIPEGYSVSREKKERFSLILESASTNQTSMYLCASRFSGNTIYFGEGSWLTVV.

The chain joins TRBV7-9 to TRBJ2-7; 11 bases match TRBD2. After removal of 5 bases from V and 1 base from J, the junction contained 7 bases not matched to a gene. The CDR3 sequence is 16 residues long. Germline V lookup: CDR1 SEHNR, CDR2 FQNEAQ (reference sequence). The CDR3 sequence is CASSGPGTSGSYEQYF. The CDR3 DNA reads as TGTGCCAGCAGCGGACCCGGGACTAGCGGATCCTACGAGCAGTACTTC.

This sequence joins TRBV7-9 and TRBJ1-3; TRBD1 agrees at 11 bases. There are 15 residues in the CDR3. Germline V gene data show CDR1 as SEHNR and CDR2 as FQNEAQ (reference sequence). The junction had 8 bases not matched to a gene; V was cut back by 5 bases and J by 8 bases. The CDR3 reads CASSPRTGGVDTIYF. For the CDR3, the DNA is TGTGCCAGCAGCCCGAGGACAGGGGGCGTGGACACCATATATTTT.

The genes are TRBV19 and TRBJ2-5; unclear D gene. This CDR3 has 13 amino acids. Germline CDR1 and CDR2: LNHDA and SQIVND (reference sequence). Deletions cut 6 bases from V and 2 bases from J, with 10 bases between. In DNA, the CDR3 is TGTGCCAGTAGCCGACTGCCGCAAGAGACCCAGTACTTC. This gives the protein CASSRLPQETQYF. Filled out from reference TRBV19 and TRBJ2-5, the complete variable domain reads DGGITQSPKYLFRKEGQNVTLSCEQNLNHDAMYWYRQDPGQGLRLIYYSQIVNDFQKGDIAEGYSVSREKKESFPLTVTSAQKNPTAFYLCASSRLPQETQYFGPGTRLLVL.

The J gene is TRBJ2-3, the V gene TRBV6-2 or TRBV6-3; possibly TRBD1 for D (6 bases). V was clipped by 5 bases and J by 2 bases, with 14 bases between them. The CDR3 extends over 15 amino acids. The germline gives CDR1 MNHEY, CDR2 SVGEGT. The CDR3 spells CASSLGQTITDTQYF. DNA for the CDR3: TGTGCCAGCAGTCTGGGACAAACCATCACAGATACGCAGTATTTT.

This chain connects TRBV14 to TRBJ1-1, with 8 bases matching TRBD1. J lost 0 bases, V lost 1 base, and 7 bases had no gene match. Germline CDR1 is SGHDN and CDR2 is FVKESK. The CDR3 runs 17 residues. CDR3 in amino acids: CASSQGPGTGMNTEAFF. The DNA for the CDR3 is TGTGCCAGCAGCCAAGGCCCCGGGACAGGAATGAACACTGAAGCTTTCTTT.

The chain combines TRBV4-2 with TRBJ2-3, with a weak D call TRBD1 (6 bases). Deletions cut 3 bases from V and 0 bases from J, with 10 bases between. The CDR3 loop spans 15 amino acids. Germline lookup yields CDR1 LGHNA and CDR2 YNFKEQ. The CDR3 spells CASSQDSTSTDTQYF. CDR3 nucleotide sequence: TGTGCCAGCAGCCAGGACAGTACTAGCACAGATACGCAGTATTTT.

The chain recombines TRBV28 with TRBJ1-1; D gene ambiguous. V was clipped by 5 bases and J by 2 bases, with 12 bases between them. The CDR3 has 14 residues. Germline-derived CDR1 and CDR2 are MDHEN and SYDVKM. This CDR3 reads CASSAQSLNTEAFF. The CDR3 nucleotides are TGTGCCAGCAGTGCACAAAGTCTCAACACTGAAGCTTTCTTT.

The V and J genes are TRBV18 and TRBJ2-7, with a possible D match to TRBD1 (6 bases). The CDR3 extends over 14 amino acids. Germline V gene sequence: CDR1 KGHSH, CDR2 LQKENI. The germline V and J ends were trimmed by 8 bases and 0 bases, with 14 bases remaining between them. The CDR3 loop is CASANTGFSYEQYF. The CDR3 DNA reads TGTGCCAGCGCTAACACAGGGTTCTCCTACGAGCAGTACTTC.

The V gene is TRBV7-2, the J gene TRBJ1-3; D is undetermined. Germline CDR1 and CDR2: SGHTA and FQGNSA. Trimming shortened V by 6 bases and J by 0 bases, and 12 bases separated the two germline ends. The CDR3 consists of 15 residues. CDR3 sequence reads: CASRSLWSSGNTIYF. The CDR3 nucleotides are TGTGCCAGCAGGTCGCTTTGGAGCTCTGGAAACACCATATATTTT.

This clone was seen only once. The V call is TRBV7-2, the J call TRBJ1-5; no clear D. This CDR3 contains 13 residues. Germline V gene lookup returns CDR1 SGHTA and CDR2 FQGNSA. The V and J ends lost 5 bases and 3 bases respectively, with 8 bases between them. The CDR3 reads CASSQDYNQPQHF. The CDR3 DNA sequence: TGTGCCAGCAGCCAGGATTACAATCAGCCCCAGCATTTT.

This rearrangement joins TRBV10-3 to TRBJ1-6; 9 bases match TRBD1. Germline trimming cut 0 bases from V and 7 bases from J; bases unmatched to any gene: 7. Germline V gene lookup returns CDR1 ENHRY and CDR2 SYGVKD. The CDR3 is 17 residues long. The CDR3 here is CAISESGGGQGNSPLHF. The DNA of the CDR3 is TGTGCCATCAGTGAGTCCGGAGGGGGACAGGGAAATTCACCCCTCCACTTT.